The next 5 T cell receptor beta chains were all read from a single sample in a study of T cell responses to AZD1222 COVID-19 vaccine. Here immunoSEQ multiplex PCR was the method, and the copy in TCRdb shows in-frame clones only, minus some. The sample contains around 63,000 clones, 85% to 90% of which appear only once. Sequencing was performed on peripheral blood, taken on day 0 of AZD1222 vaccination. The receptors here all came from an adult in good health.

This clone occurred once. This chain connects TRBV5-1 to TRBJ2-5; TRBD2 matches 8 bases. Germline V lookup: CDR1 SGHRS, CDR2 YFSETQ. The CDR3 runs 15 residues. V was pared by 3 bases and J by 3 bases, with 7 bases of the junction left unmatched. The CDR3 DNA is TGCGCCAGCAGCTCGCCACGGGGGGGTAAAGAGACCCAGTACTTC. Its translation is CASSSPRGGKETQYF.

The rearrangement joins TRBV3-1 (or the pseudogene TRBV3-2) to TRBJ2-1; 11 bases match TRBD1. The ends lost 6 bases at V and 0 bases at J; junction bases unmatched: 7. From germline, CDR1 is LGHDT and CDR2 YNNKEL (reference sequence). This CDR3 region has 17 residues. This CDR3 reads CASRLGTGGSSYNEQFF. CDR3 nucleotide sequence: TGTGCCAGCAGACTTGGGACAGGGGGGAGCTCCTACAATGAGCAGTTCTTC.

The chain links TRBV11-2 to TRBJ2-1; D remains ambiguous. This CDR3 region has 12 residues. Germline values: CDR1 SGHAT, CDR2 FQNNGV. Trimming cost V 3 bases and J 9 bases, with 9 bases left between them. The CDR3 loop reads CASSLDLGEQFF. CDR3 in DNA: TGTGCCAGCAGCTTGGATTTAGGTGAGCAGTTCTTC.

The chain couples TRBV3-1 (or the pseudogene TRBV3-2) to TRBJ1-4; D is possibly TRBD1 (6 bases). This CDR3 has 13 amino acids. V dropped 8 bases and J dropped 8 bases, with 15 bases sitting between them. Germline V gene sequence: CDR1 LGHDT, CDR2 YNNKEL (reference sequence). The CDR3 bases are TGTGCCAGCCGGGGGCCACTAATGGAAAAACTGTTTTTT. It is translated as CASRGPLMEKLFF.

The chain has TRBV29-1 and TRBJ1-2; D remains unclear. CDR1 SQVTM and CDR2 ANQGSEA come from the germline V gene. The CDR3 runs to 14 residues. With 7 bases removed from V and 2 bases from J, the gap between germline ends came to 17 bases. The DNA for the CDR3 is TGCAGCGCCCCTTTGCCCGCTACCAACTATGGCTACACCTTC. This encodes CSAPLPATNYGYTF.